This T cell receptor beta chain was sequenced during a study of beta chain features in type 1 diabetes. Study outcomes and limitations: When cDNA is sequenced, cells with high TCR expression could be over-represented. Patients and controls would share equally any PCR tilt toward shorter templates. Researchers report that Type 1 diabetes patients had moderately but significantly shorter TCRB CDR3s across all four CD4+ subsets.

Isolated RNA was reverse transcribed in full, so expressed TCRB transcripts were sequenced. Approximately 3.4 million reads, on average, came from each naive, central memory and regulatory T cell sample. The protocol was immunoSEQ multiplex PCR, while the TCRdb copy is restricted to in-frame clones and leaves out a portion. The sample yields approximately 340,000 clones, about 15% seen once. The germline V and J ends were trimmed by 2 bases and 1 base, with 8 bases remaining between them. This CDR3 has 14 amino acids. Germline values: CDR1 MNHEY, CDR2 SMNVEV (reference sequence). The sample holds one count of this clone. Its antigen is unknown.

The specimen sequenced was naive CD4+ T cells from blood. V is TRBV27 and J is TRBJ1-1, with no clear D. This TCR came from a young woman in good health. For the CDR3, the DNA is TGTGCCAGCAGTTTAGAGGCCGGGAACACTGAAGCTTTCTTT. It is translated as CASSLEAGNTEAFF.